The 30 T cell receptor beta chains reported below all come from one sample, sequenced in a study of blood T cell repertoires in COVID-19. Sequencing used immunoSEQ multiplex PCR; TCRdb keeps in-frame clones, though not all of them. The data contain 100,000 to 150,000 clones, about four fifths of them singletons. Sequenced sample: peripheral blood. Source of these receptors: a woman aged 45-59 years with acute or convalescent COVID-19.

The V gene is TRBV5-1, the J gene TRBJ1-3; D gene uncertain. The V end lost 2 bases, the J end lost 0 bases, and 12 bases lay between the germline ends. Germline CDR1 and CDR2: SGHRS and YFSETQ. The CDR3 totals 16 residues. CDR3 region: CASSFGAPNSGNTIYF. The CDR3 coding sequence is TGCGCCAGCAGCTTCGGAGCTCCAAACTCTGGAAACACCATATATTTT.

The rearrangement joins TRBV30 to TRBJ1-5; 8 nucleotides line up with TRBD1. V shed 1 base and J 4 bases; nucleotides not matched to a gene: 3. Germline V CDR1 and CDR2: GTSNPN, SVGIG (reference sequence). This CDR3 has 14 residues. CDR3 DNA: TGTGCCTGGAGTGGGGGACAGGTTAATCAGCCCCAGCATTTT. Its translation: CAWSGGQVNQPQHF.

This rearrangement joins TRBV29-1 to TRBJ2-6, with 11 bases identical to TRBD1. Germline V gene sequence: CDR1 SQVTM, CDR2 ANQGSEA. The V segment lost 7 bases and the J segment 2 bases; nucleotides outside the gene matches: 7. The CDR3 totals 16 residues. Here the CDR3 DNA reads TGCAGCGCCGGACAGGGGGCGACCACTGGGGCCAACGTCCTGACTTTC. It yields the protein CSAGQGATTGANVLTF.

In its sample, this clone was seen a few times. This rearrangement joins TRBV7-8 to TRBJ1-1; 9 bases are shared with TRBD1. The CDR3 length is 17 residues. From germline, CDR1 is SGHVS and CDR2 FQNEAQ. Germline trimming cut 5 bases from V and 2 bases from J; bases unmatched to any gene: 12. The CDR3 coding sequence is TGTGCCAGCAGCCAAGGGACAGGGCCCAACCTCAACACTGAAGCTTTCTTT. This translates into CASSQGTGPNLNTEAFF.

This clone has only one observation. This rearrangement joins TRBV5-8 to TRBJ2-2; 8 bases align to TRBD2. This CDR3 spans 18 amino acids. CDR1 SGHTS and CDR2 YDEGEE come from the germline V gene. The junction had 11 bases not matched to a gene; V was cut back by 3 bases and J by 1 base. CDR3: CASSSEGRLAGNTGELFF. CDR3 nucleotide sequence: TGTGCCAGCAGCTCCGAAGGGAGGCTAGCGGGGAACACCGGGGAGCTGTTTTTT.

CDR3 residues: CASSVSTSYNEQFF. CDR3 DNA sequence: TGTGCCAGCAGTGTTAGCACGTCCTACAATGAGCAGTTCTTC. The chain employs TRBV2 and TRBJ2-1; D unclear. The V end was cut by 4 bases, the J end by 1 base, with 8 bases between. This CDR3 is 14 amino acids long. Germline V gene data show CDR1 as SNHLY and CDR2 as FYNNEI.

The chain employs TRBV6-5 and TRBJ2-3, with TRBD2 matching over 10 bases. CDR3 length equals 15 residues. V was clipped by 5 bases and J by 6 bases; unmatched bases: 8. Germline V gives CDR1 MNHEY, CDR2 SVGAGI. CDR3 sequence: CASSQTLAGADTQYF. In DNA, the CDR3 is TGTGCCAGCAGTCAAACGCTAGCGGGGGCGGATACGCAGTATTTT.

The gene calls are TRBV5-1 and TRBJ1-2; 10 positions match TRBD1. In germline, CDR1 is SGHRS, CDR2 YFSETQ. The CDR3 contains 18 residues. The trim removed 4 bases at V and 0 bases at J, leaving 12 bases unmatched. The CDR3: CASSLRGTGEFSNYGYTF. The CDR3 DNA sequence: TGCGCCAGCAGCCTTAGAGGGACAGGGGAATTCTCTAACTATGGCTACACCTTC.

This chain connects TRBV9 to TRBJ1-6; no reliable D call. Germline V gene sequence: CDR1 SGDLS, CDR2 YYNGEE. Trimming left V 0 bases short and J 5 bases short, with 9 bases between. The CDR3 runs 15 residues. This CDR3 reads CASSVDGSDNSPLHF. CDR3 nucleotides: TGTGCCAGCAGCGTAGATGGCAGCGATAATTCACCCCTCCACTTT.

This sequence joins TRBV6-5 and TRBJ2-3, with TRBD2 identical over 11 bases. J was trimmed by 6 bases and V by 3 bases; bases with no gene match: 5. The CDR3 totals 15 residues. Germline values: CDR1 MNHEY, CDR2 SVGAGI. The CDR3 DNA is TGTGCCAGCAGTTATAGGGCTAGCGGGGGGGATACGCAGTATTTT. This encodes CASSYRASGGDTQYF.

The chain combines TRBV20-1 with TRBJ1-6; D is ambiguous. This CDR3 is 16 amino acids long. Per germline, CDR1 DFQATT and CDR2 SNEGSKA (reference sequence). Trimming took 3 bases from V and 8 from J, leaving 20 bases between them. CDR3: CSASQGGSGRDSPLHF. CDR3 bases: TGCAGTGCTAGTCAAGGCGGCTCGGGGAGGGATTCACCCCTCCACTTT.

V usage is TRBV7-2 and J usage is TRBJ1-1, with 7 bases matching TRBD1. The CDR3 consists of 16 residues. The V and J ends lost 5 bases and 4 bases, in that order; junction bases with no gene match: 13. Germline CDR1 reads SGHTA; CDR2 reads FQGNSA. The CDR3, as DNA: TGTGCCAGCAGCCTGGTGACAGGGTTTATGGGCACTGAAGCTTTCTTT. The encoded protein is CASSLVTGFMGTEAFF. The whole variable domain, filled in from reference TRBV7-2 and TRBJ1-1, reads GAGVSQSPSNKVTEKGKDVELRCDPISGHTALYWYRQSLGQGLEFLIYFQGNSAPDKSGLPSDRFSAERTGGSVSTLTIQRTQQEDSAVYLCASSLVTGFMGTEAFFGQGTRLTVV.

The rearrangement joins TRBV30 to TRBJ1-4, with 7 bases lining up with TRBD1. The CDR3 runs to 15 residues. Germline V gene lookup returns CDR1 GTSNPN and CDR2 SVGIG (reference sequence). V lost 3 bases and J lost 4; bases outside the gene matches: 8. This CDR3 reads CAWSPGTADNEKLFF. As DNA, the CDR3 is TGTGCCTGGAGCCCCGGGACAGCAGATAATGAAAAACTGTTTTTT.

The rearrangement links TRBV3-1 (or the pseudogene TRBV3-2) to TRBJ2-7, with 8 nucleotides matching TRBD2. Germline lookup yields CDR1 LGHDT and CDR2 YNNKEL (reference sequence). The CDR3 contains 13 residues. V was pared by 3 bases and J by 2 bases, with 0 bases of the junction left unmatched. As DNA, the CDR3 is TGTGCCAGCAGCCACGGGGGGGCCTACGAGCAGTACTTC. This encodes CASSHGGAYEQYF.

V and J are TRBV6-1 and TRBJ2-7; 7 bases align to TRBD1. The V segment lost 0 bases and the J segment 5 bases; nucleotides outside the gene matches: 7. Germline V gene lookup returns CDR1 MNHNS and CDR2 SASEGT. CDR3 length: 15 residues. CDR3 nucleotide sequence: TGTGCCAGCAGTGAAGCAGGGGGCCCCTTCGACGAGCAGTACTTC. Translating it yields CASSEAGGPFDEQYF.

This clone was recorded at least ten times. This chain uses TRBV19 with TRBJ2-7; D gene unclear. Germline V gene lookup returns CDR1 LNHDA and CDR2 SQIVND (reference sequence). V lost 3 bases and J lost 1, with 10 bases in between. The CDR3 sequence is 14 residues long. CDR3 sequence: CASSINGQSYEQYF. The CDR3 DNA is TGTGCCAGTAGTATTAATGGCCAATCCTACGAGCAGTACTTC.

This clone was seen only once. The CDR3 sequence is CASSLRSLRGSNEQYF. CDR3 coding DNA: TGTGCCAGCAGCTTAAGGAGCCTGAGAGGAAGCAACGAGCAGTACTTC. This chain connects TRBV11-2 to TRBJ2-7, with D hard to call. Trimming shortened V by 2 bases and J by 5 bases, and 19 bases separated the two germline ends. This CDR3 spans 16 amino acids. Germline CDR1 is SGHAT and CDR2 is FQNNGV.

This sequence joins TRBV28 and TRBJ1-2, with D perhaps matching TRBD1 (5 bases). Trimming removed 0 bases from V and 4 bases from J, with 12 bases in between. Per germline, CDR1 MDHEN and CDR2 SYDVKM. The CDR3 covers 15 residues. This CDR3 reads CASSLWGDYAYGYTF. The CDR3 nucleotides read TGTGCCAGCAGTTTATGGGGGGACTACGCCTATGGCTACACCTTC.

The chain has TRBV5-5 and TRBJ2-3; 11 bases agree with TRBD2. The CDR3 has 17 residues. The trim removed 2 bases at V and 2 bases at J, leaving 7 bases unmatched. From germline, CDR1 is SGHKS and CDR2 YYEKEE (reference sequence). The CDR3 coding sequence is TGTGCCAGCAGCTTTCGTAGCGGGGGGGCGCTCACAGATACGCAGTATTTT. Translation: CASSFRSGGALTDTQYF.

CDR3 coding DNA: TGCGCCAGCAGACAGGACCCCACCGGGGAGCTGTTTTTT. Protein sequence: CASRQDPTGELFF. The gene calls are TRBV10-1 and TRBJ2-2; TRBD1 is a possible D gene (5 bases). V was cut by 6 bases and J by 4 bases, with 9 bases left in between. CDR1 is WNHNN and CDR2 is SYGVQD in the germline V gene (reference sequence). The CDR3 is 13 amino acids.

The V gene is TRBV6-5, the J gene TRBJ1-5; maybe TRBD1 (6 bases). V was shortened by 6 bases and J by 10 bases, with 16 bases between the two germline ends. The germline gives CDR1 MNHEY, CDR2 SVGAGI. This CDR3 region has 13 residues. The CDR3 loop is CASRQGRAQPQHF. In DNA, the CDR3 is TGTGCCAGCAGGCAGGGGAGGGCTCAACCCCAGCATTTT.

Here the CDR3 reads CASSSSTGGLSDTQYF. The CDR3 DNA reads as TGTGCCAGTAGTAGTTCGACAGGGGGCTTATCAGATACGCAGTATTTT. The chain is built from TRBV19 and TRBJ2-3, with 10 bases that match TRBD1. J lost 4 bases, V lost 4 bases, and 8 bases had no gene match. The CDR3 sequence is 16 residues long. Germline V CDR1 and CDR2: LNHDA, SQIVND (reference sequence).

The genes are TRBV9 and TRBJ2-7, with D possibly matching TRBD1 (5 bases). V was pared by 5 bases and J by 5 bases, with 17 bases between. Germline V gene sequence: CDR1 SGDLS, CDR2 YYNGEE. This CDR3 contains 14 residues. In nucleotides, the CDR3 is TGTGCCAGCAGTCGTAGTCAGGGTGTTGACGAGCAGTACTTC. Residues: CASSRSQGVDEQYF.

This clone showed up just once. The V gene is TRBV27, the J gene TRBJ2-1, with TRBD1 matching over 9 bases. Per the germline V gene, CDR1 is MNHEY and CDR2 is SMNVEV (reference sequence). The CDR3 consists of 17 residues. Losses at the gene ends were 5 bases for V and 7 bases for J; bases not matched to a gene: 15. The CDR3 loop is CASSQGAGTGLGNEQFF. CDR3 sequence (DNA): TGTGCCAGCAGTCAGGGGGCCGGGACAGGGTTAGGGAATGAGCAGTTCTTC.

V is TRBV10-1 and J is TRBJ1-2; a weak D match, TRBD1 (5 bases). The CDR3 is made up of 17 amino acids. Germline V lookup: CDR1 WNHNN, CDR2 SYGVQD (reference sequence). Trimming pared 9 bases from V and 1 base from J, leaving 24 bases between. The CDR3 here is CARSPRTSGPLNYGYTF. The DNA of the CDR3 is TGCGCCAGGTCCCCTAGGACATCAGGGCCCCTTAACTATGGCTACACCTTC.

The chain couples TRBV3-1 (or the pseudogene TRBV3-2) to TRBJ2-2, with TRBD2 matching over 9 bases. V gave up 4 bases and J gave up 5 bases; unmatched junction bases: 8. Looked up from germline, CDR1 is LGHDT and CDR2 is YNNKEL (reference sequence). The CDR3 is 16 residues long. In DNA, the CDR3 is TGTGCCAGCAGCCTCGCTAGCGGGGTCCTAACCGGGGAGCTGTTTTTT. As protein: CASSLASGVLTGELFF.

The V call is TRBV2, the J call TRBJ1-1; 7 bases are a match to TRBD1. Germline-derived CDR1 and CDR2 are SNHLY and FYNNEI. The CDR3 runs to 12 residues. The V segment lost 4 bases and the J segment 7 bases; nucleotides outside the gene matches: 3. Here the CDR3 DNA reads TGTGCCAGCAGTGGACAGGGTTTTGAAGCTTTCTTT. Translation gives CASSGQGFEAFF. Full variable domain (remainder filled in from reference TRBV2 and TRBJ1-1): EPEVTQTPSHQVTQMGQEVILRCVPISNHLYFYWYRQILGQKVEFLVSFYNNEISEKSEIFDDQFSVERPDGSNFTLKIRSTKLEDSAMYFCASSGQGFEAFFGQGTRLTVV.

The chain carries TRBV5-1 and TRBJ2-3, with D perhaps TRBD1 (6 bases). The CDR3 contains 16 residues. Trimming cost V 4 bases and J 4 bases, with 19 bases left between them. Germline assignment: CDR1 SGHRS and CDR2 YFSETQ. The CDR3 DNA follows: TGCGCCAGCAGCCCGGACAATTTAGCAGGGGCAGATACGCAGTATTTT. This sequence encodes CASSPDNLAGADTQYF.

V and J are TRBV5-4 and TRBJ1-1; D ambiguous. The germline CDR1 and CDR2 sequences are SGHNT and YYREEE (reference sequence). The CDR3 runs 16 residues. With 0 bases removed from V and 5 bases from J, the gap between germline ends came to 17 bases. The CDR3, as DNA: TGTGCCAGCAGCTTGGGGACCATCAAACGGGGAACTGAAGCTTTCTTT. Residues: CASSLGTIKRGTEAFF.

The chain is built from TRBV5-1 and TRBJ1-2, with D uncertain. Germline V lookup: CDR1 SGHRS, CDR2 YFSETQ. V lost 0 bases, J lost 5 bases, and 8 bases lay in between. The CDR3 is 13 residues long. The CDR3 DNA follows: TGCGCCAGCAGCTTGGGTGACAAATATGGCTACACCTTC. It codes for CASSLGDKYGYTF. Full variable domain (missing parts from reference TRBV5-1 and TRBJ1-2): KAGVTQTPRYLIKTRGQQVTLSCSPISGHRSVSWYQQTPGQGLQFLFEYFSETQRNKGNFPGRFSGRQFSNSRSEMNVSTLELGDSALYLCASSLGDKYGYTFGSGTRLTVV.